What follows is one T cell receptor (beta chain) and its context. This clone's antigen is unknown. Nothing much larger sits one base from this clone, and base qualities are not available. The immunoSEQ Assay, a bias-controlled multiplex PCR, was used to amplify TCRbeta CDR3 regions from genomic DNA. As for the original processing: Within the assay, amplification of reference gene primers was used to estimate how many nucleated cells each sample contained. To quantify the absolute abundance of each unique TCRbeta CDR3 rearrangement, sequence reads were collapsed and filtered. For each sample, productive Simpson clonality was calculated as the square root of Simpson's diversity index across productive rearrangements. TCRdb retrieved this table from immuneACCESS and kept in-frame rearrangements only. Not all clones are present; in checked studies, unresolved V genes account for under half, and no reason is known for the remainder. V and J calls and clone size follow that table, whereas D and trimming were derived from the DNA. Recorded for this sample are approximately 240,000 clones; 87% of them occurred a single time. About 6% of the sample is in the top ten clones.

The data are from a study of blood T cell repertoires in COVID-19 (dated by TCRdb to about 2020). About the investigation overall: Collaborator samples came from the United States, Italy and Spain and covered acute and convalescent phases of COVID-19. The prospective study material was composed of cDNA or gDNA derived from T cells, B-cell-depleted T cells, or PBMCs. Subjects who had been exposed to COVID-19, were actively infected with it, or had recovered from it provided the deeply sampled blood TCRbeta repertoires that made up the dataset. The repertoires were made available in a free public database intended to serve as a resource for research on the immune response to SARS-CoV-2. Samples were obtained from the ongoing ImmuneRACE study (first 160 participants) and from 1,254 subjects provided by 6 global collaborators. Sample metadata almost always included a de-identified subject ID, COVID-19 status, age in years and sex. Where HLA class I and class II types were available, the types were taken from metadata supplied by the sample provider, not from assay-based typing. General conclusions and limits of the study: How much clinical and demographic metadata was included differed by source and by participant, and the metadata was provided uncurated.

Participants in the prospective study were aged roughly 18 to 100 years, lived in some 24 United States geographic areas, and enrolled through a virtual design. In the prospective study, cohorts were assigned on the basis of participant-reported clinical history obtained from a screening survey and a study questionnaire. In the prospective study, whole blood, serum and a nasopharyngeal or oropharyngeal swab were collected from each participant by mobile phlebotomists. Prospective study participants could optionally give additional blood draws and questionnaires over an approximately two-month period. Before DNA extraction, prospective study blood samples were shipped either frozen or at room temperature. Trimming costs V 7 bases and J 4 bases, and their ends lie 19 bases apart. Based on the germline V gene (reference sequence), the CDR1 and CDR2 sequences are LGHDT and YNNKEL. Spanning cysteine to phenylalanine, the CDR3 consists of 15 amino acids. The CDR3 DNA has 45 bases and is translated from base 1.

This clonotype was sampled from a woman younger than 45 with acute COVID-19. The sample comprised PBMCs or T cells enriched from blood (not recorded which). Here the chain combines TRBV3-1 (or the pseudogene TRBV3-2) and TRBJ2-5; the best D guess is TRBD1, with 6 bases matching. In nucleotide form, the sequence is TGTGCCAGCAAAAAAGACATGGGGGCGGGAGAGACCCAGTACTTC. It encodes CASKKDMGAGETQYF.